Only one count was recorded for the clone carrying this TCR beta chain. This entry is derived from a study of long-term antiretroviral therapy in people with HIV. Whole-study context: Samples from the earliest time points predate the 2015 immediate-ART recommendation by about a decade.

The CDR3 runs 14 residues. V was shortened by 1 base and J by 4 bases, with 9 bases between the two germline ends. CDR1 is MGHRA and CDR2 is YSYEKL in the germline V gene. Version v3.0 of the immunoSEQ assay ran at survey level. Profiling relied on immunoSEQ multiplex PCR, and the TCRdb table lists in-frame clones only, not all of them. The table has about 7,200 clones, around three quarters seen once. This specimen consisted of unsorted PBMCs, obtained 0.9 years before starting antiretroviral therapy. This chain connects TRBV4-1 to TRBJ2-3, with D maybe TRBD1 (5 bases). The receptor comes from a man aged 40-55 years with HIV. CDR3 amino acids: CASSQGSGSDTQYF. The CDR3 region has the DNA TGCGCCAGCAGCCAAGGGTCAGGGTCAGATACGCAGTATTTT.